Presented here are 12 T cell receptor beta chains from one specimen sequenced in a study of CD4 and CD8 cells across lung adenocarcinoma regions. TCRdb reprocessed the PCR reads with MiXCR, giving one entry per CDR3 protein. The sample lists 7,500 or so distinct CDR3 sequences, around half occurring once. The sample was CD8+ T cells from the center of a lung tumor. The receptors here all came from a male donor with lung adenocarcinoma. The CD4 and CD8 labels of this study may be unreliable.

This clonotype has just a few counts. The V and J genes are TRBV6-5 and TRBJ2-3; D possibly matches TRBD1 or TRBD2 (6 bases each). The V end lost 0 bases, the J end lost 5 bases, and 12 bases lay between the germline ends. Per the germline V gene, CDR1 is MNHEY and CDR2 is SVGAGI. The CDR3 has 15 residues. CDR3 sequence reads: CASSYSGGLGDTQYF. The CDR3 region has the DNA TGTGCCAGCAGTTACTCAGGGGGGCTGGGAGATACGCAGTATTTT.

This clonotype was observed a few times. The V gene is TRBV4-1, the J gene TRBJ1-2, with 8 nucleotides matching TRBD1. This CDR3 spans 14 amino acids. J was trimmed by 3 bases and V by 3 bases; bases with no gene match: 3. CDR1 and CDR2 from the germline V gene are MGHRA and YSYEKL. This chain's CDR3 is CASSQQGADYGYTF. Here the CDR3 DNA reads TGCGCCAGCAGCCAGCAGGGGGCAGACTATGGCTACACCTTC.

This clonotype was seen more than once but under ten times. This chain connects TRBV27 to TRBJ1-2, with D maybe TRBD1 (6 bases). There are 12 residues in the CDR3. Trimming stripped 6 bases from V and 5 bases from J, with 10 bases between. Germline V CDR1 and CDR2: MNHEY, SMNVEV (reference sequence). The CDR3 DNA sequence: TGTGCCAGCAGACAGGGAGAGTATGGCTACACCTTC. Translating gives CASRQGEYGYTF.

The chain recombines TRBV6-5 with TRBJ2-2; 11 bases fit TRBD2. The germline CDR1 and CDR2 sequences are MNHEY and SVGAGI. With V trimmed by 4 bases and J by 5 bases, 6 bases remained unmatched. This CDR3 has 16 amino acids. CDR3 in amino acids: CASSFIAGGHTGELFF. The CDR3 coding sequence is TGTGCCAGCAGTTTCATAGCGGGGGGGCATACCGGGGAGCTGTTTTTT.

The J gene is TRBJ2-6, the V gene TRBV10-3, with 7 bases aligning to TRBD1. Germline loops: CDR1 ENHRY, CDR2 SYGVKD. This CDR3 contains 13 residues. Trimming cost V 10 bases and J 2 bases; bases outside gene matches: 2. CDR3 nucleotide sequence: TGTGCCAACAGGGGAACTGGGGCCAACGTCCTGACTTTC. This gives the protein CANRGTGANVLTF.

The chain links TRBV7-2 to TRBJ2-6; 10 nucleotides agree with TRBD1. Trimming cost V 3 bases and J 4 bases; bases outside gene matches: 9. The CDR3 contains 18 residues. Germline assignment: CDR1 SGHTA and CDR2 FQGNSA. CDR3 nucleotides: TGTGCCAGCAGCTTTCGCGGGACAGGGGTCATGGGGGCCAACGTCCTGACTTTC. This encodes CASSFRGTGVMGANVLTF.

V usage is TRBV6-5 and J usage is TRBJ1-1; 8 positions agree with TRBD1. Per germline, CDR1 MNHEY and CDR2 SVGAGI. Trimming cost V 4 bases and J 1 base; bases outside gene matches: 8. The CDR3 has 16 residues. DNA of the CDR3: TGTGCCAGCAGTTTCACACCGGGACAGGCGAACACTGAAGCTTTCTTT. Translation gives CASSFTPGQANTEAFF.

The table lists this clonotype with a count of one. The J gene is TRBJ2-5, the V gene TRBV11-3, with 7 nucleotides matching TRBD2. With 9 bases clipped from V and 10 bases from J, the junction kept 20 bases outside the gene matches. The CDR3 has 15 amino acids. Germline CDR1 SGHNT, CDR2 YENEEA. The chain's CDR3 is CASCCPSGTQEDQYF. CDR3 DNA sequence: TGTGCCAGTTGCTGCCCAAGCGGGACCCAAGAGGACCAGTACTTC.

The table lists this clonotype with a few counts. J is TRBJ2-1 and V is TRBV10-2, with 11 bases lining up with TRBD2. This CDR3 is built from 17 residues. V shed 5 bases and J 3 bases; nucleotides not matched to a gene: 9. Germline V gene sequence: CDR1 WSHSY, CDR2 SAAADI. The CDR3 nucleotides read TGCGCCAGCAGTTCTCTAGCGGGAGGATCGGTCTACAATGAGCAGTTCTTC. The encoded protein is CASSSLAGGSVYNEQFF.

The chain links TRBV10-2 to TRBJ2-5; no definite D call. The DNA end is a closer match to TRBJ2-7, so the J assignment may be wrong. CDR1 WSHSY and CDR2 SAAADI come from the germline V gene. This CDR3 comprises 13 residues. CDR3 residues: CASSPSRTYEQYF. The DNA of the CDR3 is TGCGCCAGCAGTCCTTCACGAACCTACGAGCAGTACTTC.

About this clonotype itself: This may stem from a read error, because a much larger clone lies one nucleotide away. V usage is TRBV6-5 and J usage is TRBJ1-6; 9 bases map to TRBD1. This CDR3 comprises 15 residues. Germline CDR1 reads MNHEY; CDR2 reads SVGAGI. With V trimmed by 2 bases and J by 5 bases, 1 base remained unmatched. CDR3 coding DNA: TGTGCCAGCAGTTACCGGACAGGGGATAATTCACCCCTCCACTTT. Its protein product is CASSYRTGDNSPLHF.

CDR3 protein: CASSVRGGGRTDTQYF. For the CDR3, the DNA is TGTGCCAGCAGCGTCAGGGGGGGGGGTAGGACAGATACGCAGTATTTT. The V and J genes are TRBV9 and TRBJ2-3; D might be TRBD1 or TRBD2, each matching 7 bases. This CDR3 has 16 residues. CDR1 is SGDLS and CDR2 is YYNGEE in the germline V gene. Trimming removed 2 bases from V and 3 bases from J, with 16 bases in between.